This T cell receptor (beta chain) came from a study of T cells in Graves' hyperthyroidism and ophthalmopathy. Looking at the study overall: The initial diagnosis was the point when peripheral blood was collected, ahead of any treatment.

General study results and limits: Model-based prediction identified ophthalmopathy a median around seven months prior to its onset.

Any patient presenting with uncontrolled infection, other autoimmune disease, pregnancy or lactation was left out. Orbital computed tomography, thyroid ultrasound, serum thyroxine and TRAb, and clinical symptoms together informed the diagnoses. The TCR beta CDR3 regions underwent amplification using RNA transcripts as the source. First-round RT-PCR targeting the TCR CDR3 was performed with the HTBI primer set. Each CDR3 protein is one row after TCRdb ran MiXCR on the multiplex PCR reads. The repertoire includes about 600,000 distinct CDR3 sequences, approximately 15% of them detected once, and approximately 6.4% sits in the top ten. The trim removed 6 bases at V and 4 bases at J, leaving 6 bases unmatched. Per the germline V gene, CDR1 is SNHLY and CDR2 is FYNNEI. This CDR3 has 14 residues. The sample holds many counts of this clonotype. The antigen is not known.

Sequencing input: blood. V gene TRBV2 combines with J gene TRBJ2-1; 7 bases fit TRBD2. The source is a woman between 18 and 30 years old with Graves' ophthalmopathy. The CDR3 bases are TGTGCCAGCAGAGGGGCTAGCGGATACAATGAGCAGTTCTTC. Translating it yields CASRGASGYNEQFF. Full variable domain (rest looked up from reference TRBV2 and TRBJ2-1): EPEVTQTPSHQVTQMGQEVILRCVPISNHLYFYWYRQILGQKVEFLVSFYNNEISEKSEIFDDQFSVERPDGSNFTLKIRSTKLEDSAMYFCASRGASGYNEQFFGPGTRLTVL.